The 26 T cell receptor beta chains listed next were all sequenced from one sample in a study of OX40 agonist ivuxolimab in advanced cancers. Sequencing used immunoSEQ multiplex PCR; TCRdb keeps in-frame clones, though not all of them. The sample lists about 26,000 clones, roughly 90% occurring once. This sample comprised CD4+ or CD8+ T cells sorted from blood, obtained in a trial of the OX40 agonist ivuxolimab. These receptors were collected from an adult with an advanced solid tumor such as melanoma, head and neck, liver or kidney cancer.

CDR3 sequence reads: CASSLGADHYGYTF. The DNA of the CDR3 is TGTGCCAGCAGCTTAGGGGCAGACCACTATGGCTACACCTTC. The V and J genes are TRBV7-9 and TRBJ1-2; D not certain. Germline-derived CDR1 and CDR2 are SEHNR and FQNEAQ (reference sequence). This CDR3 is 14 amino acids long. V was pared by 1 base and J by 3 bases, with 9 bases between.

The genes are TRBV21-1 and TRBJ2-2; TRBD1 is taken as the D call from the table, unchecked against the DNA. TRBV21-1 is classified as a pseudogene. The CDR3 covers 20 residues. CDR3 sequence: CASSKAGRYGQGKNTGELFF. DNA for the CDR3: TGTGCCAGCAGCAAAGCCGGTCGGTATGGACAGGGGAAGAACACCGGGGAGCTGTTTTTT.

The CDR3 DNA reads as TGTGCCAGCAGCTTAGCGTTGCTAGCGGGGGGACCGGCAGAGACCCAGTACTTC. Translation gives CASSLALLAGGPAETQYF. This rearrangement joins TRBV7-2 to TRBJ2-5, with TRBD2 identical over 11 bases. The CDR3 is 18 amino acids. Trimming cost V 0 bases and J 4 bases; bases outside gene matches: 10. CDR1 SGHTA and CDR2 FQGNSA come from the germline V gene.

The chain carries TRBV6-5 and TRBJ2-7; D is unclear. V was cut by 2 bases and J by 3 bases, with 8 bases left in between. The CDR3 has 13 residues. CDR1 is MNHEY and CDR2 is SVGAGI in the germline V gene. The CDR3 protein is CASSYTHSYEQYF. The CDR3 DNA reads as TGTGCCAGCAGTTACACGCACAGCTACGAGCAGTACTTC.

The genes are TRBV9 and TRBJ2-7; the D gene is possibly TRBD2 (5 bases). CDR1 and CDR2 (germline): SGDLS, YYNGEE. The CDR3 runs to 14 residues. The V end was cut by 0 bases, the J end by 1 base, with 8 bases between. CDR3: CASSVAGESYEQYF. The CDR3 DNA follows: TGTGCCAGCAGCGTAGCCGGGGAGTCCTACGAGCAGTACTTC.

V is TRBV19 and J is TRBJ2-7; 12 nucleotides align to TRBD2. CDR3 size: 15 residues. Germline V lookup: CDR1 LNHDA, CDR2 SQIVND (reference sequence). V shed 4 bases, J shed 4 bases, and the junction held 5 bases outside the gene matches. The CDR3 reads CASSSLAGGPYEQYF. CDR3 DNA sequence: TGTGCCAGTAGTAGCCTAGCGGGAGGGCCTTACGAGCAGTACTTC.

This chain links TRBV2 with TRBJ1-2; tentative D call: TRBD1 (5 bases). Trimming took off 4 bases at V and 1 base at J, with 10 bases between the two ends. CDR1 and CDR2 from the germline V gene are SNHLY and FYNNEI. The CDR3 length is 14 residues. CDR3 sequence reads: CASSVGHLNYGYTF. For the CDR3, the DNA is TGTGCCAGCAGTGTTGGACACCTTAACTATGGCTACACCTTC.

This rearrangement joins TRBV4-1 to TRBJ2-2; 11 bases are shared with TRBD2. Germline CDR1 is MGHRA and CDR2 is YSYEKL. This CDR3 is built from 17 residues. J lost 3 bases, V lost 5 bases, and 8 bases had no gene match. Here the CDR3 reads CASSYRLAGSHTGELFF. The CDR3 nucleotides are TGCGCCAGCAGCTACCGACTAGCGGGATCTCACACCGGGGAGCTGTTTTTT.

The chain has TRBV19 and TRBJ2-7; possible D gene TRBD1, 5 bases. The CDR3 length is 14 residues. The germline V gene encodes CDR1 LNHDA and CDR2 SQIVND (reference sequence). Trimming stripped 0 bases from V and 6 bases from J, with 12 bases between. Here the CDR3 DNA reads TGTGCCAGTAGTATAGATCTGACAGCCCTCGAGCAGTACTTC. This sequence encodes CASSIDLTALEQYF.

The V and J genes are TRBV10-2 and TRBJ1-5; D gene ambiguous. This CDR3 is built from 13 residues. Deletions cut 4 bases from V and 6 bases from J, with 10 bases between. From germline, CDR1 is WSHSY and CDR2 SAAADI. CDR3 DNA: TGCGCCAGCAGTGTCGGTTGGCGTCAGCCCCAGCATTTT. This codes for CASSVGWRQPQHF.

This rearrangement joins TRBV4-1 to TRBJ2-7, with TRBD2 matching 11 bases. CDR1 MGHRA and CDR2 YSYEKL come from the germline V gene. Unmatched junction bases numbered 0, after V lost 1 base and J lost 4 bases. The CDR3 covers 14 residues. In DNA form, the CDR3 reads TGCGCCAGCAGCCAAGGACTAGCGGGATACGAGCAGTACTTC. Residues: CASSQGLAGYEQYF.

V gene TRBV4-2 combines with J gene TRBJ1-2; D gene uncertain. There are 14 residues in the CDR3. Germline loops: CDR1 LGHNA, CDR2 YNFKEQ. Trimming took off 3 bases at V and 4 bases at J, with 12 bases between the two ends. The CDR3 loop reads CASSQADGGYGYTF. CDR3 nucleotides: TGTGCCAGCAGCCAGGCGGACGGCGGCTATGGCTACACCTTC.

V and J are TRBV7-9 and TRBJ1-4; 9 positions match TRBD1. The CDR3 runs 15 residues. In germline, CDR1 is SEHNR, CDR2 FQNEAQ (reference sequence). After removal of 5 bases from V and 3 bases from J, the junction contained 4 bases not matched to a gene. CDR3 loop: CASSKQGAPNEKLFF. CDR3 nucleotides: TGTGCCAGCAGCAAACAGGGGGCACCTAATGAAAAACTGTTTTTT.

The CDR3 sequence: CASREGNGNQPQHF. CDR3 in DNA: TGTGCCAGCAGGGAGGGTAACGGCAATCAGCCCCAGCATTTT. The V call is TRBV27, the J call TRBJ1-5; D is unclear. Trimming cost V 6 bases and J 2 bases, with 11 bases left between them. CDR1 is MNHEY and CDR2 is SMNVEV in the germline V gene (reference sequence). The CDR3 is 14 amino acids.

The V gene is TRBV4-1, the J gene TRBJ2-7, with 10 bases that match TRBD2. V lost 3 bases to trimming and J lost 2 bases; unmatched junction nucleotides: 1. Germline loops: CDR1 MGHRA, CDR2 YSYEKL. The CDR3 totals 14 residues. The CDR3 is CASSHTSGTYEQYF. For the CDR3, the DNA is TGCGCCAGCAGCCATACTAGCGGGACCTACGAGCAGTACTTC.

The V and J genes are TRBV28 and TRBJ2-7, with TRBD2 identical over 7 bases. This CDR3 spans 15 amino acids. V trimming: 1 base; J trimming: 2 bases; junction bases outside the gene matches: 5. The germline V gene has CDR1 MDHEN and CDR2 SYDVKM. The CDR3 spells CASSLYPGGPYEQYF. CDR3 in DNA: TGTGCCAGCAGTTTATATCCGGGGGGTCCCTACGAGCAGTACTTC.

The genes are TRBV4-1 and TRBJ2-1, with D hard to call. The CDR3 contains 14 residues. Germline lookup yields CDR1 MGHRA and CDR2 YSYEKL. The germline V and J ends were trimmed by 1 base and 7 bases, with 11 bases remaining between them. The CDR3 DNA is TGCGCCAGCAGCCAAGGTGATAGCACGAATGAGCAGTTCTTC. Translation: CASSQGDSTNEQFF.

The chain is built from TRBV6-6 and TRBJ1-1; D is perhaps TRBD1 (6 bases). Trimming shortened V by 6 bases and J by 1 base, and 15 bases separated the two germline ends. The CDR3 contains 15 residues. In germline, CDR1 is MNHNY, CDR2 SVGAGI (reference sequence). CDR3 DNA: TGTGCCAGCAGCCCTTATAGGGGGTCGAACACTGAAGCTTTCTTT. Its protein is CASSPYRGSNTEAFF.

The chain employs TRBV29-1 and TRBJ1-1; D is unclear. Between the trimmed V and J ends, which lost 0 bases and 2 bases, there was a span of 13 bases. The CDR3 length is 15 residues. Germline CDR1 is SQVTM and CDR2 is ANQGSEA. The DNA for the CDR3 is TGCAGCGTTGAAGATGGTTGGACGCCCAACACTGAAGCTTTCTTT. It encodes CSVEDGWTPNTEAFF.

This clone is a singleton in its sample. The genes are TRBV9 and TRBJ2-2; 12 bases fit TRBD2. Germline V gene lookup returns CDR1 SGDLS and CDR2 YYNGEE. J gave up 3 bases and V 3 bases, and 6 bases lay outside the gene matches. CDR3 length equals 17 residues. The CDR3 nucleotides are TGTGCCAGCAGCGCGGCCCCTAGCGGGAGGGACACCGGGGAGCTGTTTTTT. It yields the protein CASSAAPSGRDTGELFF.

V is TRBV4-2 and J is TRBJ2-7; weak D call: TRBD2 (5 bases). Trimming took 8 bases from V and 3 from J, leaving 17 bases between them. CDR1 is LGHNA and CDR2 is YNFKEQ in the germline V gene. CDR3 length equals 14 residues. The CDR3 region has the DNA TGTGCCAGCTTTCCCCAGGACGGAGGCTACGAGCAGTACTTC. It encodes CASFPQDGGYEQYF.

The rearrangement uses TRBV4-3 and TRBJ2-5; D is perhaps TRBD1 (6 bases). Germline V gene sequence: CDR1 LGHNA, CDR2 YSLEER. The CDR3 runs to 17 residues. V lost 1 base and J lost 2, with 17 bases in between. The CDR3 coding sequence is TGCGCCAGCAGCCAAGGTACCGGGTGGACAGATCAAGAGACCCAGTACTTC. Protein: CASSQGTGWTDQETQYF.

This chain joins TRBV7-9 and TRBJ1-1; a possible D gene is TRBD1 (5 bases). Trimming cost V 11 bases and J 5 bases, with 15 bases left between them. The germline V gene has CDR1 SEHNR and CDR2 FQNEAQ (reference sequence). The CDR3 consists of 12 residues. CDR3 residues: CAGHSRGTEAFF. CDR3 DNA sequence: TGTGCCGGCCATTCCCGGGGGACTGAAGCTTTCTTT.

This chain connects TRBV11-2 to TRBJ2-7; possibly TRBD2 for D (6 bases). V was clipped by 8 bases and J by 1 base, with 18 bases between them. Germline assignment: CDR1 SGHAT and CDR2 FQNNGV. CDR3 length equals 15 residues. The CDR3 protein is CASRSWRVDSYEQYF. The CDR3 DNA follows: TGTGCCAGCCGCTCGTGGAGGGTTGATTCCTACGAGCAGTACTTC.

This clone was found once. This chain uses TRBV19 with TRBJ2-7, with 11 bases that match TRBD1. Germline V gene data show CDR1 as LNHDA and CDR2 as SQIVND (reference sequence). This CDR3 is 14 amino acids long. With 6 bases clipped from V and 3 bases from J, the junction kept 4 bases outside the gene matches. The CDR3 DNA is TGTGCCAGTAGCTTGGGACAGGGGGTCTACGAGCAGTACTTC. Translating gives CASSLGQGVYEQYF.

This chain uses TRBV9 with TRBJ2-1, with 7 bases aligning to TRBD1. The junction had 6 bases not matched to a gene; V was cut back by 3 bases and J by 6 bases. The germline CDR1 and CDR2 sequences are SGDLS and YYNGEE. CDR3 length: 14 residues. CDR3 nucleotide sequence: TGTGCCAGCAGCGAAGGGGGCGATATCAATGAGCAGTTCTTC. It yields the protein CASSEGGDINEQFF.